The 31 T cell receptor beta chains presented below share a single source sample, sequenced in a study of cytomegalovirus exposure and HLA in healthy donors. The PCR made use of 60 Vbeta and 13 Jbeta primers. Produced via immunoSEQ multiplex PCR; TCRdb's table is partial and in-frame only. Among some 45,000 clones, 72% were seen once, and the ten largest hold 5% to 7.5%. Sample: PBMCs. The receptors were sampled from a man in his thirties or forties in good health and CMV-seronegative.

This clone was seen just once. For the CDR3, the DNA is TGCGCCAGCAGTGAGTCGGGACAGGGCCCCTACGAGCAGTACTTC. It specifies CASSESGQGPYEQYF. This rearrangement joins TRBV10-2 to TRBJ2-7; 9 bases align to TRBD1. After removal of 0 bases from V and 2 bases from J, the junction contained 2 bases not matched to a gene. The CDR3 spans 15 residues. Per the germline V gene, CDR1 is WSHSY and CDR2 is SAAADI.

This clone showed up just a few times. An end of the junction differs from the germline gene, which may be a read error. V is TRBV5-6 and J is TRBJ1-1, with a weak D call TRBD1 (6 bases). This CDR3 contains 18 residues. Per germline, CDR1 SGHDT and CDR2 YYEEEE. CDR3 region: CASTLGLGGGLKNTEAFF. CDR3 nucleotide sequence: TGTGCCAGCACCTTGGGTCTGGGAGGGGGACTGAAGAACACTGAAGCTTTCTTT.

This chain connects TRBV4-2 to TRBJ1-2; D gene unclear. There are 14 residues in the CDR3. V was shortened by 0 bases and J by 0 bases, with 5 bases between the two germline ends. In germline, CDR1 is LGHNA, CDR2 YNFKEQ. The CDR3, as DNA: TGTGCCAGCAGCCAAGAGCCAGCTAACTATGGCTACACCTTC. Residues: CASSQEPANYGYTF.

Only one count was recorded for this clone. The rearrangement joins TRBV5-6 to TRBJ2-1; a weak D match, TRBD2 (5 bases). V lost 3 bases to trimming and J lost 0 bases, with 7 bases between them. The germline V gene encodes CDR1 SGHDT and CDR2 YYEEEE. The CDR3 consists of 14 residues. The DNA for the CDR3 is TGTGCCAGCAGCTACGGGATCTCCTACAATGAGCAGTTCTTC. Its translation is CASSYGISYNEQFF. The full variable domain, its missing parts supplied by reference TRBV5-6 and TRBJ2-1, is DAGVTQSPTHLIKTRGQQVTLRCSPKSGHDTVSWYQQALGQGPQFIFQYYEEEERQRGNFPDRFSGHQFPNYSSELNVNALLLGDSALYLCASSYGISYNEQFFGPGTRLTVL.

The chain couples TRBV30 to TRBJ2-7; D is uncertain. This CDR3 has 14 amino acids. V lost 3 bases to trimming and J lost 11 bases, with 23 bases between them. The germline V gene encodes CDR1 GTSNPN and CDR2 SVGIG (reference sequence). This CDR3 reads CAWRVSSIVSLEYF. The CDR3 coding sequence is TGTGCCTGGAGGGTTAGTTCGATTGTGAGTTTGGAGTACTTC.

The chain employs TRBV11-2 and TRBJ2-1; a weak D match, TRBD2 (5 bases). V was cut by 5 bases and J by 9 bases, with 14 bases left in between. The germline gives CDR1 SGHAT, CDR2 FQNNGV. The CDR3 spans 13 residues. The CDR3 region has the DNA TGTGCCAGCAGCGTCGAGGGCCCCGGTGAGCAGTTCTTC. Translated, it gives CASSVEGPGEQFF.

The gene calls are TRBV7-9 and TRBJ2-1; TRBD2 agrees at 11 bases. The CDR3 runs 17 residues. Germline V CDR1 and CDR2: SEHNR, FQNEAQ (reference sequence). Trimming at V came to 0 bases and at J to 2 bases, leaving 3 bases not matched to a gene. The CDR3 DNA reads as TGTGCCAGCAGCTTAGCGCCTAGCGGGGGGACCTACAATGAGCAGTTCTTC. Its protein is CASSLAPSGGTYNEQFF.

J is TRBJ2-5 and V is TRBV4-1; tentative D call: TRBD1 (6 bases). CDR1 MGHRA and CDR2 YSYEKL come from the germline V gene. This CDR3 comprises 17 residues. V gave up 3 bases and J gave up 2 bases, with 19 bases separating them. CDR3 amino acids: CASSQKTDRPIQETQYF. CDR3 DNA sequence: TGCGCCAGCAGCCAGAAGACAGACAGGCCTATTCAAGAGACCCAGTACTTC.

This chain connects TRBV11-2 to TRBJ2-1; 8 nucleotides line up with TRBD2. CDR3 size: 14 residues. The germline CDR1 and CDR2 sequences are SGHAT and FQNNGV. The J segment lost 3 bases and the V segment lost 5 bases, leaving 3 bases of the junction unmatched. CDR3 in amino acids: CASSRTSLYNEQFF. CDR3 bases: TGTGCCAGCAGCCGGACTAGCCTCTACAATGAGCAGTTCTTC. Complete variable domain (other parts from reference TRBV11-2 and TRBJ2-1): EAGVAQSPRYKIIEKRQSVAFWCNPISGHATLYWYQQILGQGPKLLIQFQNNGVVDDSQLPKDRFSAERLKGVDSTLKIQPAKLEDSAVYLCASSRTSLYNEQFFGPGTRLTVL.

This clone is a singleton in its sample. This sequence joins TRBV12-5 and TRBJ1-1; D unclear. The CDR3 is 15 residues long. The germline V and J ends were trimmed by 1 base and 8 bases, with 17 bases remaining between them. The germline CDR1 and CDR2 sequences are LGHNT and FRNRAP. This chain's CDR3 is CASGLAPFAIFEAFF. CDR3 bases: TGTGCTAGTGGTTTGGCTCCATTCGCGATTTTCGAAGCTTTCTTT.

V and J are TRBV6-5 and TRBJ1-1; a possible D gene is TRBD1 (5 bases). The germline V and J ends were trimmed by 7 bases and 6 bases, with 9 bases remaining between them. This CDR3 has 11 residues. CDR1 and CDR2 from the germline V gene are MNHEY and SVGAGI. The CDR3 nucleotides are TGTGCCAGCAACTGGGGCCCTGAAGCTTTCTTT. Protein product: CASNWGPEAFF.

The V gene is TRBV19, the J gene TRBJ1-3, with TRBD1 matching 7 bases. The junction had 3 bases not matched to a gene; V was cut back by 5 bases and J by 8 bases. In germline, CDR1 is LNHDA, CDR2 SQIVND (reference sequence). The CDR3 extends over 12 amino acids. CDR3 nucleotides: TGTGCCAGTAGTTGGGACAGCCACACCATATATTTT. Translating gives CASSWDSHTIYF.

This chain connects TRBV7-9 to TRBJ1-1; 12 nucleotides align to TRBD1. Trimming took 2 bases from V and 4 from J; bases not matched to a gene: 14. The CDR3 loop spans 19 amino acids. CDR1 is SEHNR and CDR2 is FQNEAQ in the germline V gene (reference sequence). The DNA for the CDR3 is TGTGCCAGCAGCTTACCCACCTTGGGACAGGGGGCGGGCGGCACTGAAGCTTTCTTT. It encodes CASSLPTLGQGAGGTEAFF.

V and J are TRBV11-2 and TRBJ2-7, with TRBD2 identical over 12 bases. With V trimmed by 3 bases and J by 7 bases, 4 bases remained unmatched. This CDR3 is built from 14 residues. Looked up from germline, CDR1 is SGHAT and CDR2 is FQNNGV. CDR3 sequence (DNA): TGTGCCAGCAGCTTCGGGCTAGCGGGAGGGGAGCAGTACTTC. It is translated as CASSFGLAGGEQYF.

The chain joins TRBV30 to TRBJ2-7; TRBD2 matches at 8 bases. V shed 1 base, J shed 6 bases, and the junction held 14 bases outside the gene matches. The CDR3 has 16 amino acids. Germline CDR1 and CDR2: GTSNPN and SVGIG (reference sequence). The CDR3 sequence: CAWSAPHTGGPGEQYF. The CDR3 bases are TGTGCCTGGAGTGCCCCCCACACGGGAGGGCCTGGCGAGCAGTACTTC.

V usage is TRBV6-1 and J usage is TRBJ2-7, with 12 bases that match TRBD2. This CDR3 is built from 15 residues. Germline CDR1 and CDR2: MNHNS and SASEGT. The junction had 6 bases not matched to a gene; V was cut back by 2 bases and J by 7 bases. The CDR3 nucleotides read TGTGCCAGCAGTGAACGCCTAGCGGGAGGGCGAGAGCAGTACTTC. Its translation: CASSERLAGGREQYF.

This clone has more than one count but fewer than ten. The DNA of the CDR3 is TGTGCCAGCAGCTCGGACTCTAGCGGATACACCGGGGAGCTGTTTTTT. Protein product: CASSSDSSGYTGELFF. The rearrangement uses TRBV5-4 and TRBJ2-2; 7 bases align to TRBD2. CDR3 length: 16 amino acids. Germline CDR1 is SGHNT and CDR2 is YYREEE (reference sequence). V lost 3 bases and J lost 3; bases outside the gene matches: 8. Full variable domain (rest looked up from reference TRBV5-4 and TRBJ2-2): ETGVTQSPTHLIKTRGQQVTLRCSSQSGHNTVSWYQQALGQGPQFIFQYYREEENGRGNFPPRFSGLQFPNYSSELNVNALELDDSALYLCASSSDSSGYTGELFFGEGSRLTVL.

V usage is TRBV2 and J usage is TRBJ2-5; D unresolved. This CDR3 has 15 residues. CDR1 is SNHLY and CDR2 is FYNNEI in the germline V gene. V gave up 3 bases and J gave up 7 bases, with 18 bases separating them. DNA of the CDR3: TGTGCCAGCAGTGAGTCCCAGGCCAACGTAGGGACCCAGTACTTC. Translated, it gives CASSESQANVGTQYF.

This clone was counted only a few times. The genes are TRBV5-4 and TRBJ1-2, with 10 bases fitting TRBD1. V lost 2 bases and J lost 4; bases outside the gene matches: 8. The germline V gene has CDR1 SGHNT and CDR2 YYREEE (reference sequence). The CDR3 consists of 16 residues. This CDR3 is CASSFSGTGEIYGYTF. In DNA, the CDR3 is TGTGCCAGCAGCTTCTCCGGGACAGGGGAAATCTATGGCTACACCTTC.

The CDR3 protein is CASSYPRDRVTGELFF. The CDR3 DNA reads as TGTGCCAGCAGCTACCCCCGGGACAGGGTCACCGGGGAGCTGTTTTTT. This rearrangement joins TRBV7-8 to TRBJ2-2; TRBD1 agrees at 9 bases. Germline-derived CDR1 and CDR2 are SGHVS and FQNEAQ. The CDR3 length is 16 residues. V lost 4 bases to trimming and J lost 4 bases; unmatched junction nucleotides: 7.

This clone showed up just once. The rearrangement joins TRBV2 to TRBJ2-1, with TRBD1 matching 11 bases. The length of the CDR3 is 16 residues. The J segment lost 7 bases and the V segment lost 6 bases, leaving 11 bases of the junction unmatched. CDR1 is SNHLY and CDR2 is FYNNEI in the germline V gene. CDR3 sequence (DNA): TGTGCCAGCAGAGGGACAAGGACAGGGGGCAGGAATGAGCAGTTCTTC. This codes for CASRGTRTGGRNEQFF.

Written as DNA, the CDR3 is TGTGCCAGCTCGAGTAATTGGCTAGCGCTAGAGCAGTACTTC. It translates to CASSSNWLALEQYF. The chain uses TRBV19 and TRBJ2-7; D might be TRBD2 (6 bases). The V gene's germline CDR1 is LNHDA and CDR2 SQIVND (reference sequence). CDR3 length equals 14 residues. V gave up 9 bases and J gave up 7 bases, with 22 bases separating them.

This rearrangement joins TRBV19 to TRBJ1-2; the match to TRBD1 covers 7 bases. V trimming: 7 bases; J trimming: 5 bases; junction bases outside the gene matches: 10. The CDR3 length is 14 residues. Germline assignment: CDR1 LNHDA and CDR2 SQIVND (reference sequence). CDR3 amino acids: CASNSVDREYGYTF. CDR3 DNA: TGTGCCAGTAACTCTGTCGACAGGGAATATGGCTACACCTTC.

The V gene is TRBV4-1, the J gene TRBJ2-7, with 7 positions matching TRBD1. CDR1 and CDR2 (germline): MGHRA, YSYEKL. The V segment lost 0 bases and the J segment 5 bases; nucleotides outside the gene matches: 4. This CDR3 contains 14 residues. The CDR3 region is CASSQEGGPHEQYF. CDR3 DNA: TGCGCCAGCAGCCAAGAAGGGGGCCCCCACGAGCAGTACTTC.

J is TRBJ1-4 and V is TRBV5-4, with 9 bases fitting TRBD1. The length of the CDR3 is 16 residues. Per germline, CDR1 SGHNT and CDR2 YYREEE (reference sequence). Losses at the gene ends were 3 bases for V and 7 bases for J; bases not matched to a gene: 10. CDR3 sequence reads: CASSSKMGQGGEKLFF. The CDR3 DNA is TGTGCCAGCAGCTCGAAGATGGGACAGGGAGGTGAAAAACTGTTTTTT.

The rearrangement joins TRBV27 to TRBJ1-4, with TRBD1 matching 7 bases. After removal of 5 bases from V and 6 bases from J, the junction contained 3 bases not matched to a gene. Germline-derived CDR1 and CDR2 are MNHEY and SMNVEV (reference sequence). This CDR3 spans 13 amino acids. CDR3 residues: CASSPTGYEKLFF. The CDR3 coding sequence is TGTGCCAGCAGTCCGACAGGGTATGAAAAACTGTTTTTT.

As to this clone: Compared with germline, one end of the junction differs, possibly owing to a read error. The J gene is TRBJ1-4, the V gene TRBV7-9; 8 nucleotides match TRBD1. The germline V gene has CDR1 SEHNR and CDR2 FQNEAQ (reference sequence). CDR3 length equals 15 residues. This CDR3 is CSSSLVRDRNEKLFF. DNA for the CDR3: TGTTCCAGCAGCTTAGTTCGGGACAGGAATGAAAAACTGTTTTTT.

J is TRBJ1-5 and V is TRBV29-1; no firm D call. Germline V gene lookup returns CDR1 SQVTM and CDR2 ANQGSEA. The ends were cut back, 2 bases at V and 5 bases at J, with 7 bases in the middle. The CDR3 has 12 residues. The CDR3 bases are TGCAGCGTTGAACCAGATCATCAGCCCCAGCATTTT. Translating gives CSVEPDHQPQHF.

The sample holds a few counts of this clone. The rearrangement joins TRBV9 to TRBJ2-5; D gene uncertain. Trimming shortened V by 3 bases and J by 6 bases, and 18 bases separated the two germline ends. The CDR3 is 15 residues long. Germline assignment: CDR1 SGDLS and CDR2 YYNGEE. The CDR3 nucleotides read TGTGCCAGCAGCGGGTGGTCACAGCAAGAGAAGACCCAGTACTTC. Its protein product is CASSGWSQQEKTQYF.

The chain employs TRBV11-2 and TRBJ1-2; TRBD1 matches 7 bases. Germline values: CDR1 SGHAT, CDR2 FQNNGV. This CDR3 is built from 15 residues. Germline trimming cut 5 bases from V and 2 bases from J; bases unmatched to any gene: 8. The CDR3 DNA follows: TGTGCCAGCAGCGTCACAGGGGTATTGAACTATGGCTACACCTTC. This gives the protein CASSVTGVLNYGYTF.

V and J are TRBV6-1 and TRBJ2-7; 8 nucleotides align to TRBD1. Germline CDR1 reads MNHNS; CDR2 reads SASEGT. V lost 1 base to trimming and J lost 1 base; unmatched junction nucleotides: 6. The CDR3 is made up of 16 amino acids. The CDR3 DNA is TGTGCCAGCAGTGAAGTCGACGGACAGGGATCCTACGAGCAGTACGTC. Encoded protein: CASSEVDGQGSYEQYV.